The source of this TCR beta chain is a study of regulatory T cells in long-lasting Graves disease. Turning to the study itself: Positivity for TSH receptor antibodies plus over 5 years of antithyroid drugs meant persistent Graves' disease. Study observations and caveats: New patients shared fewer public clonotypes (approximately 1,000) than persistent patients did (more than 2,500). Accuracy was perhaps lowered by the small sample size.

The sample's time point: persistent/refractory GD, antithyroid drugs over 5 years with positive TRAb. The TCR library was prepared using RNA isolated from PBMCs. Library construction for TCR beta used iRepertoire HTBI primers and Arm-PCR of CDR3 regions. TCRdb redid the calling of the multiplex PCR reads with MiXCR, one entry per CDR3 protein. The data contain around 400,000 distinct CDR3 sequences, around a quarter of them singletons. About this clonotype itself: What it binds is unknown.

The TCR was taken from a female donor with Graves disease. Specimen: peripheral blood mononuclear cells (PBMCs), collected when the disease was refractory, from a patient treated with antithyroid drugs.

CDR3 bases: TGTGCCAGCAGCCTCTCGTGGCTAGCGGGAGGTCGCCACGAGCAGTACTTC. Its translation is CASSLSWLAGGRHEQYF. The chain links TRBV7-9 to TRBJ2-7, with 11 bases identical to TRBD2. The CDR3 sequence is 17 residues long. Losses at the gene ends were 5 bases for V and 5 bases for J; bases not matched to a gene: 14. Germline CDR1 is SEHNR and CDR2 is FQNEAQ (reference sequence).